This TCR beta chain was recovered during a study of identical twins. Notes on the study in general: When twins shared out-of-frame alpha sequences, those sequences had excess low generation probability.

TCRdb reprocessed the 5' RACE reads via MiXCR and lists one record per CDR3 protein. The sample comprises 400,000 to 600,000 distinct CDR3 sequences, about a fifth of which are singletons, and approximately 0.48% rests with the top ten. Germline assignment: CDR1 ENHRY and CDR2 SYGVKD. The CDR3 covers 13 residues. Between the trimmed V and J ends, which lost 2 bases and 5 bases, there was a span of 6 bases. This clonotype was detected only a few times. No antigen is known for it. The same sample was also used in a study of yellow fever vaccine responses in identical twins.

The sequenced material came from CD4+ T cells sorted from blood. The chain links TRBV10-3 to TRBJ2-2; no reliable D call. This sequence was found in a woman aged 18-29 years in good health. CDR3 residues: CAISEEITGELFF. The CDR3 bases are TGTGCCATCAGTGAGGAGATAACCGGGGAGCTGTTTTTT.